The 4 T cell receptor beta chains presented below share a single source sample, sequenced in a study of blood T cell repertoires in COVID-19. Assay used: immunoSEQ multiplex PCR; TCRdb lists only in-frame clones, some missing. This sample has 300,000 to 400,000 clones, with around 90% found just once. Sample: peripheral blood. The source of these receptors is a young woman with COVID-19, enrolled during active disease.

The chain uses TRBV4-3 and TRBJ1-5; D unresolved. The CDR3 consists of 14 residues. Germline V CDR1 and CDR2: LGHNA, YSLEER. V was clipped by 4 bases and J by 3 bases, with 10 bases between them. CDR3 sequence (DNA): TGCGCCAGCAGCCCCGTGAGGTACAATCAGCCCCAGCATTTT. It translates to CASSPVRYNQPQHF.

The chain recombines TRBV2 with TRBJ2-5; TRBD2 might be the D (7 bases). V lost 4 bases and J lost 3, with 18 bases in between. The CDR3 has 16 residues. Germline values: CDR1 SNHLY, CDR2 FYNNEI. The CDR3 DNA reads TGTGCCAGCAGTGTTTCGAGGGCGGGGGCGAAAGAGACCCAGTACTTC. It specifies CASSVSRAGAKETQYF.

The chain recombines TRBV11-3 with TRBJ2-1; no definite D call. The CDR3 loop spans 16 amino acids. CDR1 and CDR2 from the germline V gene are SGHNT and YENEEA. V was trimmed by 1 base and J by 0 bases, leaving 10 bases between them. The CDR3 nucleotides read TGTGCCAGCAGCTTAGGCCCTGAGAGCTCCTACAATGAGCAGTTCTTC. This encodes CASSLGPESSYNEQFF.

CDR3 region: CASSQDMRGREKLFF. The CDR3 DNA sequence: TGCGCCAGCAGCCAAGATATGAGGGGGCGGGAAAAACTGTTTTTT. The chain has TRBV4-1 and TRBJ1-4; 7 bases fit TRBD1. This CDR3 spans 15 amino acids. V lost 0 bases, J lost 8 bases, and 6 bases stayed unmatched. Germline V gene sequence: CDR1 MGHRA, CDR2 YSYEKL.